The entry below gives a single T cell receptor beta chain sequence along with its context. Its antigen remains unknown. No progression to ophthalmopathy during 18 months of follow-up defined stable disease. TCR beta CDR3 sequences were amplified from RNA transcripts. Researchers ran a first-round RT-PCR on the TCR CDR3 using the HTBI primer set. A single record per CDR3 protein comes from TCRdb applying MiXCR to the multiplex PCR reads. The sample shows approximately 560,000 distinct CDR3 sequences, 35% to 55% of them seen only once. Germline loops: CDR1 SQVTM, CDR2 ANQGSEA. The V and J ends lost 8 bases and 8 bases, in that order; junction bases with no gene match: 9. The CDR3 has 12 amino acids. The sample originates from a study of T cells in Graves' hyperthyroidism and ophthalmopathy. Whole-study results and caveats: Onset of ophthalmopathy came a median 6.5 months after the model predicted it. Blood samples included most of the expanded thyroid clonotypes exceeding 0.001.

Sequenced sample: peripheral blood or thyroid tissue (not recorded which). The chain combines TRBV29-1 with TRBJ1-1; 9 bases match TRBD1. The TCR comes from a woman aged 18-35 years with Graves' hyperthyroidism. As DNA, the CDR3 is TGCAGCTTCTTCGACAGGGGGGGCGAAGCTTTCTTT. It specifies CSFFDRGGEAFF. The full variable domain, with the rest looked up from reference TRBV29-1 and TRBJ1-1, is SAVISQKPSRDICQRGTSLTIQCQVDSQVTMMFWYRQQPGQSLTLIATANQGSEATYESGFVIDKFPISRPNLTFSTLTVSNMSPEDSSIYLCSFFDRGGEAFFGQGTRLTVV.